The 30 T cell receptor beta chains listed next were all sequenced from one sample in a study of chemoradiotherapy in HPV16-positive cancers (dated by TCRdb to between 2022 and 2023). Library preparation was by the immunoSEQ multiplex PCR assay. This immuneACCESS table, as held by TCRdb, lists in-frame sequences with V and J called but not all clones. Of the missing ones, under half trace to an unresolved V gene in checked studies; the others have no known cause. This sample is represented by about 36,000 clones; about nine tenths of them were singletons. 3% to 4% of the sample rests with the top ten. The source material was blood, sampled from a patient who underwent chemoradiotherapy. The receptors were sampled from a human donor with HPV-associated anogenital cancer.

The chain has TRBV2 and TRBJ1-1, with 7 bases identical to TRBD1. Per the germline V gene, CDR1 is SNHLY and CDR2 is FYNNEI. Trimming cost V 8 bases and J 10 bases; bases outside gene matches: 13. The CDR3 is 13 residues long. The CDR3 DNA is TGTGCCAGCTCATCGGAAGGGGGCTCAGGAGCTTTCTTT. The encoded protein is CASSSEGGSGAFF. The full variable domain, its missing parts supplied by reference TRBV2 and TRBJ1-1, is EPEVTQTPSHQVTQMGQEVILRCVPISNHLYFYWYRQILGQKVEFLVSFYNNEISEKSEIFDDQFSVERPDGSNFTLKIRSTKLEDSAMYFCASSSEGGSGAFFGQGTRLTVV.

This clone was detected once. The chain recombines TRBV6-1 with TRBJ1-3, with D unclear. Per germline, CDR1 MNHNS and CDR2 SASEGT. The CDR3 runs to 11 residues. Trimming took off 5 bases at V and 4 bases at J, with 3 bases between the two ends. For the CDR3, the DNA is TGTGCCAGCAGTCTGGGAAACACCATATATTTT. Its translation is CASSLGNTIYF.

The chain recombines TRBV7-9 with TRBJ2-2, with D perhaps TRBD2 (5 bases). With 2 bases removed from V and 1 base from J, the gap between germline ends came to 11 bases. The CDR3 runs to 16 residues. CDR1 and CDR2 (germline): SEHNR, FQNEAQ (reference sequence). This CDR3 reads CASSLTPAGNTGELFF. The DNA for the CDR3 is TGTGCCAGCAGCTTAACCCCGGCGGGGAACACCGGGGAGCTGTTTTTT.

The J gene is TRBJ2-2, the V gene TRBV7-9, with 8 bases fitting TRBD1. The CDR3 has 17 amino acids. Germline values: CDR1 SEHNR, CDR2 FQNEAQ (reference sequence). Trimming cost V 4 bases and J 4 bases; bases outside gene matches: 11. CDR3 sequence: CASSSLGAGGITGELFF. CDR3 bases: TGTGCCAGCAGCTCCCTCGGGGCAGGGGGCATCACCGGGGAGCTGTTTTTT. Combining the CDR3 with reference TRBV7-9 and TRBJ2-2 gives the whole variable domain DTGVSQNPRHKITKRGQNVTFRCDPISEHNRLYWYRQTLGQGPEFLTYFQNEAQLEKSRLLSDRFSAERPKGSFSTLEIQRTEQGDSAMYLCASSSLGAGGITGELFFGEGSRLTVL.

This clone was picked up one time. J is TRBJ1-5 and V is TRBV6-5, with 8 bases fitting TRBD1. CDR3 length: 13 amino acids. The germline gives CDR1 MNHEY, CDR2 SVGAGI. The junction had 3 bases not matched to a gene; V was cut back by 6 bases and J by 5 bases. CDR3 sequence: CASSRQGHQPQHF. DNA for the CDR3: TGTGCCAGCAGCAGACAGGGGCATCAGCCCCAGCATTTT.

This rearrangement joins TRBV6-1 to TRBJ1-2; 9 bases line up with TRBD1. The CDR3 has 14 residues. V gave up 6 bases and J gave up 7 bases; unmatched junction bases: 9. Germline CDR1 reads MNHNS; CDR2 reads SASEGT. The CDR3: CASRTQGAPGGYTF. Here the CDR3 DNA reads TGTGCCAGCAGGACACAGGGGGCGCCTGGTGGCTACACCTTC.

The chain joins TRBV2 to TRBJ1-1, with a possible D match to TRBD1 (6 bases). Germline assignment: CDR1 SNHLY and CDR2 FYNNEI. The V gene lost 4 bases and the J gene lost 4 bases, with 10 bases spanning the gap. The CDR3 runs to 13 residues. The CDR3 DNA follows: TGTGCCAGCAGTGTACAGGGACGCACTGAAGCTTTCTTT. This codes for CASSVQGRTEAFF.

The genes are TRBV6-4 and TRBJ2-7, with TRBD2 matching over 12 bases. V shed 3 bases and J 1 base; nucleotides not matched to a gene: 1. Germline V lookup: CDR1 MRHNA, CDR2 SNTAGT. The CDR3 runs 15 residues. The CDR3 region has the DNA TGTGCCAGCAGTGAAGGACTAGCGGGATCCTACGAGCAGTACTTC. Amino acids: CASSEGLAGSYEQYF.

The rearrangement joins TRBV4-1 to TRBJ1-2, with D possibly TRBD1 on 6 matching bases. Germline-derived CDR1 and CDR2 are MGHRA and YSYEKL. The CDR3 covers 13 residues. V lost 1 base and J 9 bases, leaving 12 bases between the germline ends. This CDR3 is CASSQVPGERYTF. Written as DNA, the CDR3 is TGCGCCAGCAGCCAAGTACCAGGGGAGCGCTACACCTTC.

The rearrangement links TRBV5-4 to TRBJ2-7; 7 bases line up with TRBD1. The CDR3 sequence is 14 residues long. CDR1 is SGHNT and CDR2 is YYREEE in the germline V gene (reference sequence). With 0 bases clipped from V and 3 bases from J, the junction kept 3 bases outside the gene matches. The CDR3 is CASSLAGTVYEQYF. CDR3 DNA sequence: TGTGCCAGCAGCTTGGCAGGGACAGTCTACGAGCAGTACTTC.

J is TRBJ1-3 and V is TRBV29-1, with 10 bases that match TRBD1. This CDR3 contains 16 residues. Germline loops: CDR1 SQVTM, CDR2 ANQGSEA. Trimming took 6 bases from V and 2 from J; bases not matched to a gene: 10. CDR3: CSVLLGGTGAGNTIYF. The CDR3 DNA reads as TGCAGCGTCCTCCTCGGGGGGACAGGGGCTGGAAACACCATATATTTT.

V gene TRBV5-4 combines with J gene TRBJ1-2; D possibly corresponds to TRBD1 (6 bases). This CDR3 is 15 amino acids long. V was shortened by 3 bases and J by 3 bases, with 15 bases between the two germline ends. Germline-derived CDR1 and CDR2 are SGHNT and YYREEE (reference sequence). The chain's CDR3 is CASSSPFRTDYGYTF. The DNA of the CDR3 is TGTGCCAGCAGCTCGCCCTTTAGGACAGACTATGGCTACACCTTC.

The CDR3 reads CASSRQGSSRNEQFF. The CDR3 region has the DNA TGTGCCAGCAGCCGACAGGGGAGCAGTCGCAATGAGCAGTTCTTC. V is TRBV11-3 and J is TRBJ2-1; TRBD1 matches at 8 bases. The J segment lost 6 bases and the V segment lost 5 bases, leaving 9 bases of the junction unmatched. Germline lookup yields CDR1 SGHNT and CDR2 YENEEA. The CDR3 covers 15 residues.

V usage is TRBV12-5 and J usage is TRBJ2-7; 7 positions match TRBD1. The J segment lost 2 bases and the V segment lost 6 bases, leaving 7 bases of the junction unmatched. This CDR3 comprises 14 residues. The V gene's germline CDR1 is LGHNT and CDR2 FRNRAP. CDR3 sequence reads: CASGPGDRTYEQYF. For the CDR3, the DNA is TGTGCTAGTGGCCCCGGGGACAGAACCTACGAGCAGTACTTC.

This clone was detected once. The chain carries TRBV30 and TRBJ1-6, with 7 bases identical to TRBD1. The CDR3 consists of 15 residues. The germline V gene encodes CDR1 GTSNPN and CDR2 SVGIG (reference sequence). After removal of 4 bases from V and 10 bases from J, the junction contained 13 bases not matched to a gene. For the CDR3, the DNA is TGTGCCTGGATTGAAAAGGGGGCTTCAGAATCACCCCTCCACTTT. Translated, it gives CAWIEKGASESPLHF.

The chain has TRBV7-8 and TRBJ2-7; TRBD2 might be the D (6 bases). V gave up 5 bases and J gave up 0 bases, with 14 bases separating them. The CDR3 has 15 residues. The V gene's germline CDR1 is SGHVS and CDR2 FQNEAQ. The CDR3: CASSGLLLSSYEQYF. CDR3 nucleotide sequence: TGTGCCAGCAGCGGACTACTCTTGAGCTCCTACGAGCAGTACTTC. Complete variable domain (other parts from reference TRBV7-8 and TRBJ2-7): GAGVSQSPRYKVAKRGQDVALRCDPISGHVSLFWYQQALGQGPEFLTYFQNEAQLDKSGLPSDRFFAERPEGSVSTLKIQRTQQEDSAVYLCASSGLLLSSYEQYFGPGTRLTVT.

The V call is TRBV5-1, the J call TRBJ2-3; 7 positions match TRBD2. Trimming at V came to 7 bases and at J to 5 bases, leaving 10 bases not matched to a gene. The CDR3 length is 14 residues. Per germline, CDR1 SGHRS and CDR2 YFSETQ. The CDR3 sequence: CASYFGGVGDTQYF. The DNA for the CDR3 is TGCGCCAGCTATTTTGGGGGGGTCGGAGATACGCAGTATTTT. Drawing the rest from reference TRBV5-1 and TRBJ2-3, the complete variable domain is KAGVTQTPRYLIKTRGQQVTLSCSPISGHRSVSWYQQTPGQGLQFLFEYFSETQRNKGNFPGRFSGRQFSNSRSEMNVSTLELGDSALYLCASYFGGVGDTQYFGPGTRLTVL.

The CDR3 DNA is TGTGCCAGCAGCCACCGCGGGCCCGGGGAGCTGTTTTTT. It translates to CASSHRGPGELFF. This chain connects TRBV5-8 to TRBJ2-2, with D tentatively TRBD2 (5 bases). From germline, CDR1 is SGHTS and CDR2 YDEGEE. V gave up 4 bases and J gave up 6 bases, with 10 bases separating them. The CDR3 has 13 amino acids.

The chain joins TRBV5-5 to TRBJ2-1; D remains unclear. CDR3 length equals 18 residues. Trimming cost V 4 bases and J 0 bases, with 20 bases left between them. The germline V gene has CDR1 SGHKS and CDR2 YYEKEE (reference sequence). CDR3 amino acids: CASSLNHLELYSYNEQFF. The CDR3 DNA follows: TGTGCCAGCAGCCTAAATCACCTGGAGCTCTACTCCTACAATGAGCAGTTCTTC.

The rearrangement joins TRBV6-5 to TRBJ2-3, with TRBD2 identical over 8 bases. The germline gives CDR1 MNHEY, CDR2 SVGAGI. The CDR3 is 15 residues long. Germline trimming cut 2 bases from V and 5 bases from J; bases unmatched to any gene: 6. The DNA of the CDR3 is TGTGCCAGCAGTTACAGGGCGGGGGGAGTAGATACGCAGTATTTT. Encoded protein: CASSYRAGGVDTQYF.

This chain connects TRBV5-4 to TRBJ2-5, with 13 nucleotides matching TRBD2. The CDR3 length is 18 residues. CDR1 SGHNT and CDR2 YYREEE come from the germline V gene (reference sequence). The trim removed 4 bases at V and 0 bases at J, leaving 9 bases unmatched. The chain's CDR3 is CASSTGLAGVTYQETQYF. The CDR3 region has the DNA TGTGCCAGCAGCACCGGACTAGCGGGGGTAACCTACCAAGAGACCCAGTACTTC.

This chain links TRBV7-3 with TRBJ2-3; maybe TRBD2 (6 bases). Germline V gene data show CDR1 as SGHTA and CDR2 as FQGTGA. V shed 8 bases and J shed 4 bases, with 16 bases lying between them. This CDR3 contains 14 residues. This CDR3 is CASGLTSYSDTQYF. CDR3 nucleotides: TGTGCCAGCGGACTAACTAGTTACTCAGATACGCAGTATTTT.

The chain employs TRBV19 and TRBJ1-1; TRBD1 might be the D (6 bases). The CDR3 has 14 amino acids. Germline lookup yields CDR1 LNHDA and CDR2 SQIVND (reference sequence). V dropped 7 bases and J dropped 12 bases, with 24 bases sitting between them. CDR3 sequence reads: CASIGFLAGVRTFF. DNA of the CDR3: TGTGCCAGTATAGGGTTCTTAGCAGGGGTCAGAACTTTCTTT.

With respect to this clone: Mismatch with germline at one junction end may stem from a read error. The chain joins TRBV7-9 to TRBJ1-1; the D gene is possibly TRBD1 (5 bases). The germline gives CDR1 SEHNR, CDR2 FQNEAQ (reference sequence). The CDR3 consists of 14 residues. The CDR3 region is CASSLAGALTEAFF. As DNA, the CDR3 is TGTGCCAGCAGCCTAGCTGGGGCACTCACTGAAGCTTTCTTT.

This chain connects TRBV6-5 to TRBJ2-2; a possible D gene is TRBD1 (5 bases). Germline V CDR1 and CDR2: MNHEY, SVGAGI. V was pared by 2 bases and J by 1 base, with 8 bases between. This CDR3 comprises 15 residues. The CDR3 is CASSYDSQNTGELFF. CDR3 coding DNA: TGTGCCAGCAGTTACGACAGCCAGAACACCGGGGAGCTGTTTTTT.

The genes are TRBV7-3 and TRBJ1-1, with a weak D call TRBD1 (5 bases). Germline V gene sequence: CDR1 SGHTA, CDR2 FQGTGA. The V gene lost 5 bases and the J gene lost 0 bases, with 13 bases spanning the gap. The CDR3 runs 15 residues. CDR3 residues: CASSPLAGMNTEAFF. The CDR3 region has the DNA TGTGCCAGCAGCCCACTGGCAGGGATGAACACTGAAGCTTTCTTT. Full variable domain (remainder filled in from reference TRBV7-3 and TRBJ1-1): GAGVSQTPSNKVTEKGKYVELRCDPISGHTALYWYRQSLGQGPEFLIYFQGTGAADDSGLPNDRFFAVRPEGSVSTLKIQRTERGDSAVYLCASSPLAGMNTEAFFGQGTRLTVV.

Here the CDR3 reads CASRLTGTALRF. The CDR3 bases are TGTGCAAGTCGCTTGACCGGGACAGCACTACGGTTC. The V call is TRBV12-2, the J call TRBJ1-2; TRBD1 is taken as the D call from the table, unchecked against the DNA. TRBV12-2 is labeled a pseudogene. There are 12 residues in the CDR3.

The chain links TRBV11-1 to TRBJ1-1, with D maybe TRBD1 (6 bases). CDR3 size: 18 residues. V dropped 7 bases and J dropped 4 bases, with 28 bases sitting between them. CDR1 and CDR2 (germline): SGHAT, FQDESV (reference sequence). CDR3 bases: TGTGCCAGCACCCCGCCTCCGCCAGGGGTGAACTGGGGCACTGAAGCTTTCTTT. It is translated as CASTPPPPGVNWGTEAFF.

This chain connects TRBV15 to TRBJ2-1, with a weak D call TRBD2 (5 bases). CDR1 LNHNV and CDR2 YYDKDF come from the germline V gene (reference sequence). The length of the CDR3 is 12 residues. Trimming cost V 3 bases and J 5 bases, with 5 bases left between them. The CDR3, as DNA: TGTGCCACCAGCAGGGAGGACAATGAGCAGTTCTTC. Translating gives CATSREDNEQFF. The whole variable domain, remainder taken from reference TRBV15 and TRBJ2-1, is DAMVIQNPRYQVTQFGKPVTLSCSQTLNHNVMYWYQQKSSQAPKLLFHYYDKDFNNEADTPDNFQSRRPNTSFCFLDIRSPGLGDTAMYLCATSREDNEQFFGPGTRLTVL.

The chain couples TRBV19 to TRBJ1-2; D is possibly TRBD1 (5 bases). Germline V gives CDR1 LNHDA, CDR2 SQIVND (reference sequence). The V and J ends lost 3 bases and 4 bases respectively, with 9 bases between them. CDR3 length: 13 residues. CDR3: CASSILGPYGYTF. CDR3 sequence (DNA): TGTGCCAGTAGTATCTTGGGACCCTATGGCTACACCTTC.